Listed here are 4 T cell receptor beta chains from one sample, sequenced in a study of T cells after yellow fever vaccination. One entry per CDR3 protein, called by TCRdb with MiXCR from the 5' RACE reads. The table lists 250,000 or so distinct CDR3 sequences, approximately 3.6% of them singletons. The material was PBMCs, obtained 15 days after the yellow fever booster vaccination. The receptors come from a man in his late teens or twenties who received the YFV17D yellow fever vaccine.

The sample holds many counts of this clonotype. The V and J genes are TRBV6-4 and TRBJ1-5, with TRBD1 matching over 7 bases. Trimming cost V 7 bases and J 7 bases; bases outside gene matches: 16. CDR1 is MRHNA, CDR2 SNTAGT, per germline. This CDR3 comprises 16 residues. CDR3 bases: TGTGCCAGCAACCCCGGGACAGCGCGAAGGTACCAGCCCCAGCATTTT. It specifies CASNPGTARRYQPQHF.

This clonotype was seen many times. The chain recombines TRBV6-2 or TRBV6-3 with TRBJ2-7, with D perhaps TRBD1 (6 bases). Trimming took 0 bases from V and 3 from J, leaving 12 bases between them. CDR3 length: 15 residues. The V gene's germline CDR1 is MNHEY and CDR2 SVGEGT. CDR3 loop: CASSYSNRAYYEQYF. The CDR3 DNA is TGTGCCAGCAGTTACTCGAACAGGGCTTACTACGAGCAGTACTTC.

In its sample, this clonotype was seen many times. J is TRBJ2-1 and V is TRBV20-1; a weak D match, TRBD2 (5 bases). V lost 3 bases, J lost 0 bases, and 9 bases lay in between. Looked up from germline, CDR1 is DFQATT and CDR2 is SNEGSKA (reference sequence). This CDR3 is built from 14 residues. The CDR3 DNA is TGCAGTGCTAGTATAGCGCTCTCCTACAATGAGCAGTTCTTC. Translated, it gives CSASIALSYNEQFF.

This rearrangement joins TRBV12-3 or TRBV12-4 to TRBJ1-4; D unclear. This CDR3 spans 12 amino acids. Trimming took off 8 bases at V and 2 bases at J, with 6 bases between the two ends. Written as DNA, the CDR3 is TGTGCCAGCCGGGTTACTAATGAAAAACTGTTTTTT. Translation: CASRVTNEKLFF.